This T cell receptor (beta chain) came from a study of Ad26.COV2.S vaccination and SARS-CoV-2 variants. Indicated treatment: roughly 18 received Ad26.COV2.S at low or high dose, single or two shots; several received placebo; per-sample allocation not given. Samples were taken on day 63 after the first vaccine or placebo injection. Clones were read by immunoSEQ multiplex PCR, and TCRdb kept only the in-frame ones, dropping some. Of approximately 280,000 clones listed, around 87% are singletons. The CDR3 is 12 residues long. Trimming took off 7 bases at V and 1 base at J, with 6 bases between the two ends. The V gene's germline CDR1 is SGDLS and CDR2 YYNGEE.

This clonotype was obtained from a person aged 18-60 years who received the Ad26.COV2.S COVID-19 vaccine or a placebo. The chain combines TRBV9 with TRBJ2-1; TRBD2 might be the D (5 bases). Sequencing used peripheral blood, obtained in a trial of Ad26.COV2.S vaccine versus placebo. The CDR3 nucleotides are TGTGCCAGCGGAGGATCCTACAATGAGCAGTTCTTC. Translation: CASGGSYNEQFF. The whole variable domain, remainder taken from reference TRBV9 and TRBJ2-1, is DSGVTQTPKHLITATGQRVTLRCSPRSGDLSVYWYQQSLDQGLQFLIQYYNGEERAKGNILERFSAQQFPDLHSELNLSSLELGDSALYFCASGGSYNEQFFGPGTRLTVL.